This T cell receptor (beta chain) came from a study of chemoradiotherapy in HPV16-positive cancers. Study results and limitations: In HPV16-positive patients, HPV-responsive T-cell expansion tracked better recurrence-free survival.

With regard to this clone: Antigen specificity is unknown.

This CDR3 has 15 amino acids. Trimming shortened V by 2 bases and J by 6 bases, and 17 bases separated the two germline ends. The germline gives CDR1 MNHNY, CDR2 SVGAGI (reference sequence). Method: immunoSEQ multiplex PCR; TCRdb's copy keeps in-frame clones and lacks some. The table lists under 1,100 clones, 70% to 85% of them singletons. Repertoires were sampled repeatedly during chemoradiotherapy. V gene TRBV6-6 combines with J gene TRBJ2-7, with D tentatively TRBD1 (6 bases). The specimen comprised tumor tissue, sampled from a patient who underwent chemoradiotherapy. This TCR derives from a human donor with HPV-associated anogenital cancer. The CDR3 DNA is TGTGCCAGCAGTTACGCTGGACAGATCGGGTCCGAGCAGTACTTC. The encoded protein is CASSYAGQIGSEQYF.